These 10 T cell receptor beta chains were all obtained from the same sample, sequenced in a study of T cells in Graves' hyperthyroidism and ophthalmopathy. It was RNA transcripts that yielded the amplified TCR beta CDR3 regions. Using the HTBI primer set, a first-round RT-PCR was run on the TCR CDR3. TCRdb fed the multiplex PCR reads into MiXCR, producing one record per CDR3 protein. The table shows around 450,000 distinct CDR3 sequences, with 15% to 18% occurring only once. Input material: blood. The receptors come from a woman under 30 with Graves' hyperthyroidism.

The chain links TRBV30 to TRBJ1-2; unclear D gene. The CDR3 totals 12 residues. CDR1 is GTSNPN and CDR2 is SVGIG in the germline V gene (reference sequence). Deletions cut 5 bases from V and 2 bases from J, with 9 bases between. This CDR3 is CAWGPGNYGYTF. CDR3 nucleotides: TGTGCCTGGGGACCGGGCAACTATGGCTACACCTTC.

This clonotype was counted many times. The chain is built from TRBV7-6 and TRBJ2-1; D is ambiguous. Trimming left V 4 bases short and J 10 bases short, with 5 bases between. The CDR3 has 10 residues. Per the germline V gene, CDR1 is SGHVS and CDR2 is FNYEAQ. Here the CDR3 reads CASSSGEQFF. In DNA form, the CDR3 reads TGTGCCAGCAGCTCCGGAGAGCAGTTCTTC.

The table lists this clonotype with many counts. The chain has TRBV27 and TRBJ1-2, with 9 bases aligning to TRBD1. The CDR3 is 15 amino acids. CDR1 is MNHEY, CDR2 SMNVEV, per germline (reference sequence). V shed 5 bases and J 3 bases; nucleotides not matched to a gene: 7. The CDR3 DNA reads TGTGCCAGCAGTCCTGCCGGGACAGGGTACTATGGCTACACCTTC. This sequence encodes CASSPAGTGYYGYTF.

This clonotype was recorded at least ten times. This chain connects TRBV13 to TRBJ2-7, with TRBD2 as a possible D gene (5 bases). In germline, CDR1 is PRHDT, CDR2 FYEKMQ (reference sequence). This CDR3 spans 14 amino acids. Trimming pared 5 bases from V and 2 bases from J, leaving 13 bases between. The CDR3 DNA reads TGTGCCAGCAGCAAAGGGAGTTCGCCCTACGAGCAGTACTTC. Amino acid sequence: CASSKGSSPYEQYF.

V is TRBV20-1 and J is TRBJ1-5, with unresolved D. V lost 4 bases and J 1 base, leaving 20 bases between the germline ends. This CDR3 is built from 17 residues. Germline V CDR1 and CDR2: DFQATT, SNEGSKA (reference sequence). The CDR3 here is CSAKVRILPQSNQPQHF. Here the CDR3 DNA reads TGCAGTGCTAAGGTTCGAATCCTACCCCAAAGCAATCAGCCCCAGCATTTT.

Only one count was recorded for this clonotype. This chain joins TRBV4-1 and TRBJ1-2, with a possible D match to TRBD1 (5 bases). This CDR3 has 18 residues. Germline CDR1 and CDR2: MGHRA and YSYEKL. V was pared by 4 bases and J by 2 bases, with 23 bases between. CDR3 amino acids: CASSRPGTLTPANYGYTF. DNA for the CDR3: TGCGCCAGCAGCCGTCCAGGGACGCTTACCCCAGCCAACTATGGCTACACCTTC.

The table lists this clonotype with many counts. V is TRBV12-3 or TRBV12-4 and J is TRBJ2-5, with 11 bases identical to TRBD2. This CDR3 contains 14 residues. After removal of 2 bases from V and 7 bases from J, the junction contained 3 bases not matched to a gene. The CDR3 bases are TGTGCCAGCAGTTTAATAGCGGGAGGGGGGACCCAGTACTTC. It is translated as CASSLIAGGGTQYF.

Points on this clonotype: This could be a read error, since a much larger clone is one nucleotide away. The CDR3 DNA reads TGTGCCAGCGGCCGCGAGTCCAGGGCTGGAAACACCATATATTTT. Its protein is CASGRESRAGNTIYF. J is TRBJ1-3 and V is TRBV3-1; a weak D match, TRBD1 (5 bases). Trimming shortened V by 8 bases and J by 2 bases, and 16 bases separated the two germline ends. CDR3 length: 15 amino acids. The germline gives CDR1 LGHDT, CDR2 YNNKEL (reference sequence).

In the case of this clonotype: The junction does not match germline at one end; this may be a read error. The CDR3 region is CASSLGDDGGRAGELLF. DNA of the CDR3: TGTGCCAGCTCACTGGGTGATGATGGCGGGAGAGCCGGGGAGCTGCTTTTT. The chain is built from TRBV18 and TRBJ2-2; 7 bases agree with TRBD2. Germline CDR1 reads KGHSH; CDR2 reads LQKENI. The CDR3 is 17 amino acids.

This clonotype came up many times. The chain employs TRBV27 and TRBJ1-2; D is perhaps TRBD1 (5 bases). The CDR3 is 14 amino acids. V was cut by 4 bases and J by 6 bases, with 15 bases left in between. CDR1 is MNHEY, CDR2 SMNVEV, per germline (reference sequence). The CDR3 sequence: CASSSKAREDGYTF. CDR3 in DNA: TGTGCCAGCAGTTCCAAGGCCAGGGAGGATGGCTACACCTTC.